The present TCR beta chain was sequenced within a study of sequential checkpoint blockade in melanoma. For the study at large: First-line arms were nivolumab then ipilimumab, or the reverse, randomized 1:1. After both sequences, patients received maintenance nivolumab.

Using immunoSEQ multiplex PCR, the repertoire was profiled, and TCRdb retains in-frame clones only, with some absent. The table shows about 13,000 clones, with less than 85% occurring only once. This CDR3 is 15 amino acids long. The V gene lost 5 bases and the J gene lost 3 bases, with 16 bases spanning the gap. Per the germline V gene, CDR1 is MNHNS and CDR2 is SASEGT. This sample's treatment: randomized to nivolumab then ipilimumab (arm A) or the reverse (arm B). No patient had prior DNA-damaging chemotherapy. Live CD3+CD8+ CD19− CD56− cells were sorted from PBMCs. This TCR was sampled from a human patient with melanoma. Some clones in this sample may be carry-over from other donors' samples. The chain is built from TRBV6-1 and TRBJ1-1; D not certain. Sample: CD8+ T cells sorted from blood (inferred from file names), taken from a patient given nivolumab and ipilimumab in sequence. The CDR3 region is CASSLEALADTEAFF. In DNA, the CDR3 is TGTGCCAGCAGTTTGGAGGCCCTCGCGGACACTGAAGCTTTCTTT.